One and the same sample provided the 25 T cell receptor beta chains below, sequenced in a study of T-cell reconstitution after alpha-beta-depleted transplantation in children. The TCRbeta library incorporated unique molecular identifiers. Each CDR3 protein gets one entry after TCRdb re-called the PCR reads with MiXCR. The table lists some 200,000 distinct CDR3 sequences, roughly 10% of them singletons. Material: PBMCs from the stem cell graft donor, obtained from the stem cell graft. The source is a human donor who donated a stem cell graft to a child with acute lymphoblastic leukemia.

The gene calls are TRBV6-5 and TRBJ1-2; 7 bases map to TRBD1. J gave up 5 bases and V 0 bases, and 12 bases lay outside the gene matches. CDR3 size: 17 residues. Germline V gene sequence: CDR1 MNHEY, CDR2 SVGAGI. In nucleotides, the CDR3 is TGTGCCAGCAGTTACTCGGCCCCAGGGGGTCTAACTTATGGCTACACCTTC. It translates to CASSYSAPGGLTYGYTF.

There are many counts of this clonotype. This sequence joins TRBV3-1 and TRBJ1-4, with D possibly TRBD1 on 5 matching bases. The germline CDR1 and CDR2 sequences are LGHDT and YNNKEL (reference sequence). The CDR3 length is 15 residues. With 3 bases removed from V and 7 bases from J, the gap between germline ends came to 15 bases. The CDR3 nucleotides read TGTGCCAGCAGCCAGCAAGGTAGCGGGGGTGAAAAACTGTTTTTT. This codes for CASSQQGSGGEKLFF.

V is TRBV7-2 and J is TRBJ2-5; D is undetermined. Germline V gene sequence: CDR1 SGHTA, CDR2 FQGNSA. The CDR3 is 14 residues long. Between the trimmed V and J ends, which lost 1 base and 1 base, there was a span of 7 bases. CDR3 sequence: CASSLGVVQETQYF. The CDR3 nucleotides are TGTGCCAGCAGCTTAGGCGTGGTCCAAGAGACCCAGTACTTC. Using reference TRBV7-2 and TRBJ2-5 for the parts outside the CDR3, the full variable domain is GAGVSQSPSNKVTEKGKDVELRCDPISGHTALYWYRQSLGQGLEFLIYFQGNSAPDKSGLPSDRFSAERTGGSVSTLTIQRTQQEDSAVYLCASSLGVVQETQYFGPGTRLLVL.

This clonotype appeared a few times. V gene TRBV12-3 or TRBV12-4 combines with J gene TRBJ1-5; TRBD1 matches at 8 bases. CDR3 length: 18 residues. V lost 5 bases to trimming and J lost 4 bases; unmatched junction nucleotides: 16. The CDR3 reads CASSAPRPGGPGNQPQHF. CDR3 sequence (DNA): TGTGCCAGCAGTGCCCCACGGCCAGGGGGCCCTGGGAATCAGCCCCAGCATTTT.

The V gene is TRBV30, the J gene TRBJ2-7; D is undetermined. V shed 2 bases and J shed 3 bases, with 5 bases lying between them. There are 11 residues in the CDR3. CDR1 GTSNPN and CDR2 SVGIG come from the germline V gene (reference sequence). CDR3: CAWSLGYEQYF. CDR3 DNA sequence: TGTGCCTGGAGTCTTGGCTACGAGCAGTACTTC.

The V and J genes are TRBV20-1 and TRBJ1-5; tentatively, D is TRBD1 (5 bases). The CDR3 runs to 14 residues. Trimming took 6 bases from V and 3 from J, leaving 15 bases between them. From germline, CDR1 is DFQATT and CDR2 SNEGSKA (reference sequence). CDR3 sequence (DNA): TGCAGTGCCACGGACACGAGAGACAATCAGCCCCAGCATTTT. It is translated as CSATDTRDNQPQHF.

This clonotype was recorded many times. V is TRBV5-1 and J is TRBJ2-2; D is possibly TRBD1 or TRBD2 (5 bases each). The V end lost 1 base, the J end lost 4 bases, and 8 bases lay between the germline ends. Germline V CDR1 and CDR2: SGHRS, YFSETQ. This CDR3 contains 14 residues. CDR3 in amino acids: CASSLQGATGELFF. CDR3 DNA: TGCGCCAGCAGCTTGCAGGGAGCCACCGGGGAGCTGTTTTTT.

This sequence joins TRBV10-3 and TRBJ1-5, with 7 bases lining up with TRBD1. This CDR3 region has 13 residues. V shed 6 bases and J 4 bases; nucleotides not matched to a gene: 3. The germline gives CDR1 ENHRY, CDR2 SYGVKD. CDR3 bases: TGTGCCATCAGGGGACAGCTTAATCAGCCCCAGCATTTT. Protein: CAIRGQLNQPQHF.

At least ten counts were recorded for this clonotype. The chain combines TRBV11-2 with TRBJ2-7, with 10 bases fitting TRBD1. The V gene's germline CDR1 is SGHAT and CDR2 FQNNGV. Unmatched junction bases numbered 4, after V lost 5 bases and J lost 3 bases. The CDR3 is 14 residues long. This CDR3 is CASSIRDRGYEQYF. In DNA form, the CDR3 reads TGTGCCAGCAGCATCCGGGACAGGGGCTACGAGCAGTACTTC.

The chain links TRBV2 to TRBJ2-3; D is unresolved. The CDR3 consists of 11 residues. Germline CDR1 and CDR2: SNHLY and FYNNEI. Trimming pared 11 bases from V and 6 bases from J, leaving 12 bases between. CDR3 amino acids: CAPTDGDTQYF. The CDR3, as DNA: TGTGCCCCCACGGATGGGGATACGCAGTATTTT.

This clonotype was detected many times. V gene TRBV27 combines with J gene TRBJ2-1; TRBD1 might be the D (6 bases). The germline CDR1 and CDR2 sequences are MNHEY and SMNVEV (reference sequence). CDR3 length: 15 amino acids. The germline V and J ends were trimmed by 4 bases and 7 bases, with 17 bases remaining between them. CDR3 sequence reads: CASSSPGHLLNEQFF. The DNA for the CDR3 is TGTGCCAGCAGTTCACCGGGACACCTTTTGAATGAGCAGTTCTTC.

This clonotype occurred many times. The chain recombines TRBV7-2 with TRBJ2-1, with D perhaps matching TRBD1 (5 bases). This CDR3 region has 15 residues. Germline V gene lookup returns CDR1 SGHTA and CDR2 FQGNSA. V shed 5 bases and J shed 1 base, with 12 bases lying between them. This chain's CDR3 is CASSPRVYSYNEQFF. The CDR3 bases are TGTGCCAGCAGCCCCAGGGTATATTCCTACAATGAGCAGTTCTTC.

V is TRBV27 and J is TRBJ1-2; D call uncertain. The CDR3 sequence is 13 residues long. Between the trimmed V and J ends, which lost 3 bases and 6 bases, there was a span of 11 bases. In germline, CDR1 is MNHEY, CDR2 SMNVEV (reference sequence). The CDR3 here is CASSLNRGDGYTF. For the CDR3, the DNA is TGTGCCAGCAGTTTGAACCGGGGAGATGGCTACACCTTC.

This clonotype was picked up a small number of times. The CDR3 coding sequence is TGCAGTGCTAGTCGGGGCAACAGGGGTCTAACTGAAGCTTTCTTT. Protein sequence: CSASRGNRGLTEAFF. The genes are TRBV20-1 and TRBJ1-1; 7 bases match TRBD1. Trimming at V came to 3 bases and at J to 5 bases, leaving 12 bases not matched to a gene. CDR1 is DFQATT, CDR2 SNEGSKA, per germline (reference sequence). CDR3 length: 15 amino acids.

This clonotype was found many times. The gene calls are TRBV19 and TRBJ2-7, with 10 bases fitting TRBD1. Per germline, CDR1 LNHDA and CDR2 SQIVND (reference sequence). The CDR3 has 15 residues. V lost 3 bases, J lost 2 bases, and 4 bases stayed unmatched. The CDR3 DNA sequence: TGTGCCAGTAGTATGGGACAGGGGTTCACCTACGAGCAGTACTTC. Amino acid sequence: CASSMGQGFTYEQYF.

The chain couples TRBV27 to TRBJ2-6; D is unresolved. Deletions cut 3 bases from V and 0 bases from J, with 15 bases between. This CDR3 is built from 18 residues. The germline CDR1 and CDR2 sequences are MNHEY and SMNVEV (reference sequence). CDR3 loop: CASSFRSFSISGANVLTF. The CDR3 bases are TGTGCCAGCAGTTTCCGGTCCTTCAGTATCTCTGGGGCCAACGTCCTGACTTTC.

This clonotype was counted only a few times. This CDR3 is CASSPRTVSSGNTIYF. In DNA, the CDR3 is TGTGCCAGCAGCCCCCGGACGGTGAGCTCTGGAAACACCATATATTTT. V is TRBV7-8 and J is TRBJ1-3; no definite D call. V was pared by 5 bases and J by 0 bases, with 14 bases between. Germline V gene data show CDR1 as SGHVS and CDR2 as FQNEAQ. The CDR3 length is 16 residues. Full variable domain (rest looked up from reference TRBV7-8 and TRBJ1-3): GAGVSQSPRYKVAKRGQDVALRCDPISGHVSLFWYQQALGQGPEFLTYFQNEAQLDKSGLPSDRFFAERPEGSVSTLKIQRTQQEDSAVYLCASSPRTVSSGNTIYFGEGSWLTVV.

This clonotype was seen repeatedly, ten times or more. The rearrangement uses TRBV15 and TRBJ1-3; no definite D call. The CDR3 is 15 amino acids. The V end was cut by 0 bases, the J end by 0 bases, with 6 bases between. Germline CDR1 reads LNHNV; CDR2 reads YYDKDF (reference sequence). The CDR3 DNA follows: TGTGCCACCAGCAGAGACAGGCACTCTGGAAACACCATATATTTT. It encodes CATSRDRHSGNTIYF.

This chain joins TRBV25-1 and TRBJ1-1, with TRBD1 as a possible D gene (5 bases). Trimming pared 6 bases from V and 6 bases from J, leaving 17 bases between. CDR1 MGHDK and CDR2 SYGVNS come from the germline V gene. The CDR3 is 14 residues long. CDR3 nucleotides: TGTGCCAGCAGGAGGGTCGGGGGAAGGGCTGAAGCTTTCTTT. Encoded protein: CASRRVGGRAEAFF. The full variable domain, completed using reference TRBV25-1 and TRBJ1-1, is EADIYQTPRYLVIGTGKKITLECSQTMGHDKMYWYQQDPGMELHLIHYSYGVNSTEKGDLSSESTVSRIRTEHFPLTLESARPSHTSQYLCASRRVGGRAEAFFGQGTRLTVV.

This clonotype was observed at least ten times. This rearrangement joins TRBV5-1 to TRBJ1-3; D remains ambiguous. The CDR3 length is 14 residues. The V end was cut by 0 bases, the J end by 0 bases, with 4 bases between. Germline V lookup: CDR1 SGHRS, CDR2 YFSETQ. The CDR3 here is CASSLADSGNTIYF. The CDR3 nucleotides are TGCGCCAGCAGCTTGGCGGACTCTGGAAACACCATATATTTT. The whole variable domain, filled in from reference TRBV5-1 and TRBJ1-3, reads KAGVTQTPRYLIKTRGQQVTLSCSPISGHRSVSWYQQTPGQGLQFLFEYFSETQRNKGNFPGRFSGRQFSNSRSEMNVSTLELGDSALYLCASSLADSGNTIYFGEGSWLTVV.

Many counts were recorded for this clonotype. The chain links TRBV29-1 to TRBJ2-3, with 8 bases fitting TRBD1. Per germline, CDR1 SQVTM and CDR2 ANQGSEA. Losses at the gene ends were 4 bases for V and 5 bases for J; bases not matched to a gene: 11. The CDR3 runs to 15 residues. CDR3 in DNA: TGCAGCGTTGCGAGGGGACAGGAGGGAGGAGATACGCAGTATTTT. Residues: CSVARGQEGGDTQYF.

This clonotype was recorded at least ten times. This chain links TRBV2 with TRBJ2-1, with 9 bases identical to TRBD1. V trimming: 10 bases; J trimming: 2 bases; junction bases outside the gene matches: 6. The CDR3 runs to 14 residues. The germline V gene encodes CDR1 SNHLY and CDR2 FYNNEI. The CDR3 sequence: CATADRGTYNEQFF. The CDR3 nucleotides read TGTGCCACTGCGGACAGGGGCACCTACAATGAGCAGTTCTTC.

V gene TRBV20-1 combines with J gene TRBJ1-1; D unresolved. This CDR3 has 13 amino acids. CDR1 is DFQATT, CDR2 SNEGSKA, per germline (reference sequence). V lost 6 bases and J 0 bases, leaving 11 bases between the germline ends. The CDR3 DNA is TGCAGTGCCTACGACGGAATGAACACTGAAGCTTTCTTT. Translating it yields CSAYDGMNTEAFF.

This clonotype was found many times. The DNA of the CDR3 is TGCGCCAGCAGCCAAATTGGCAGGGGGCTCAACGAGCAGTACTTC. It encodes CASSQIGRGLNEQYF. The chain employs TRBV4-1 and TRBJ2-7; TRBD1 matches 8 bases. This CDR3 contains 15 residues. Trimming took 2 bases from V and 5 from J; bases not matched to a gene: 8. The germline V gene has CDR1 MGHRA and CDR2 YSYEKL.

The chain recombines TRBV20-1 with TRBJ2-5; 7 nucleotides line up with TRBD1. The germline CDR1 and CDR2 sequences are DFQATT and SNEGSKA (reference sequence). V trimming: 0 bases; J trimming: 5 bases; junction bases outside the gene matches: 6. The CDR3 extends over 14 amino acids. Here the CDR3 reads CSARDLRGQETQYF. In DNA, the CDR3 is TGCAGTGCTAGAGATCTAAGGGGGCAGGAGACCCAGTACTTC.